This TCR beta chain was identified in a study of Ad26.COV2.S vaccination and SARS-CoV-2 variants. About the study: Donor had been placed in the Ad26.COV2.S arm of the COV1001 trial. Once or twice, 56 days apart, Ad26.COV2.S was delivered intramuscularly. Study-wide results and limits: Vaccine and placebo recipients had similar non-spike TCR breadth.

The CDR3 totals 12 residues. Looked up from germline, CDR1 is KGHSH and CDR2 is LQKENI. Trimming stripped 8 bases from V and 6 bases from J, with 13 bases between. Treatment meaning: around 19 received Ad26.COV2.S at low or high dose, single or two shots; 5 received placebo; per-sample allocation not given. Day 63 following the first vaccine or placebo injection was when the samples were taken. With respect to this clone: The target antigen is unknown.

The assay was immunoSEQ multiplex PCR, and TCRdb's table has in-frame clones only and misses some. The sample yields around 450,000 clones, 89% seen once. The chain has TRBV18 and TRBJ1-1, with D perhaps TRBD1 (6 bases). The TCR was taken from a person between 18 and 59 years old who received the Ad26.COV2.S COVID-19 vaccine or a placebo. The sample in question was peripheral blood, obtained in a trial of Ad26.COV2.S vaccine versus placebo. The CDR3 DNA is TGTGCCAGCGGGGGGGCCCAGGCTGAAGCTTTCTTT. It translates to CASGGAQAEAFF. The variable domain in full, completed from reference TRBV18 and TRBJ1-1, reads NAGVMQNPRHLVRRRGQEARLRCSPMKGHSHVYWYRQLPEEGLKFMVYLQKENIIDESGMPKERFSAEFPKEGPSILRIQQVVRGDSAAYFCASGGAQAEAFFGQGTRLTVV.